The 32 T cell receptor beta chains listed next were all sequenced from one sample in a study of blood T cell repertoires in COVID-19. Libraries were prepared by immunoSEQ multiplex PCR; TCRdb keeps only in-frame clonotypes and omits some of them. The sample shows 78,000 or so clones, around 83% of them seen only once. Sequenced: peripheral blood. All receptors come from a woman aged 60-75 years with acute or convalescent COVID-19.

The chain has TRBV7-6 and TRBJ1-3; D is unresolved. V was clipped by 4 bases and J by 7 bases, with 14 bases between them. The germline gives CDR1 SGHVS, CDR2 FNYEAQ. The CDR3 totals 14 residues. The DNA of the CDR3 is TGTGCCAGCAGCTGGTCAGGAGCGGAGAACACCATATATTTT. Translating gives CASSWSGAENTIYF.

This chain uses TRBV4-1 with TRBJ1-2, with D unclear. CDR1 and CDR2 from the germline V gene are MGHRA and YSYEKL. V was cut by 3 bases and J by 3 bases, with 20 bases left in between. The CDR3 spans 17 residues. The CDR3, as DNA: TGCGCCAGCAGCCAGGATAACACACAGCTCCTGGACTATGGCTACACCTTC. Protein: CASSQDNTQLLDYGYTF.

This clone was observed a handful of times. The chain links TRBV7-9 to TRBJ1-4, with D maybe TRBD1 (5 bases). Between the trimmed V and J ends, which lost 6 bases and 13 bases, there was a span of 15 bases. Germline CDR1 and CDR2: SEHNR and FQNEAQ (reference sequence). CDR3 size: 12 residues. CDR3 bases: TGTGCCAGCAGTCTAGGACACCTAGGACTGTTTTTT. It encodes CASSLGHLGLFF. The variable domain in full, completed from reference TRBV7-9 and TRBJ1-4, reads DTGVSQNPRHKITKRGQNVTFRCDPISEHNRLYWYRQTLGQGPEFLTYFQNEAQLEKSRLLSDRFSAERPKGSFSTLEIQRTEQGDSAMYLCASSLGHLGLFFGSGTQLSVL.

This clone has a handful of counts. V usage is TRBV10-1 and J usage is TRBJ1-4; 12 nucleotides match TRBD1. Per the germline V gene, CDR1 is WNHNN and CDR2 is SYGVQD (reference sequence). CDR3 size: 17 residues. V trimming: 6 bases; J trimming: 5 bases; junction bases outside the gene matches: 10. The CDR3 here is CASSPGTGGRKNEKLFF. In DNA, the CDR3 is TGCGCCAGCAGCCCCGGGACAGGGGGCCGAAAAAATGAAAAACTGTTTTTT.

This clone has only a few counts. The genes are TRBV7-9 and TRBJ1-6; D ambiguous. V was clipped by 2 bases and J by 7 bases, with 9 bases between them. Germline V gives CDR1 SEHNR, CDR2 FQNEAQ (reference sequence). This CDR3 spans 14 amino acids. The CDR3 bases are TGTGCCAGCAGCTTACTAGGGAGGAATTCACCCCTCCACTTT. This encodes CASSLLGRNSPLHF.

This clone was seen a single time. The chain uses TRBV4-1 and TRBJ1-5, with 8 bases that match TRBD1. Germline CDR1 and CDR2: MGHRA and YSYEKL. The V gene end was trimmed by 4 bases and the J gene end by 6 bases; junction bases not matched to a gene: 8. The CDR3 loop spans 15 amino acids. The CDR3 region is CASSPSDRESQPQHF. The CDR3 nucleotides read TGCGCCAGCAGCCCGTCGGACAGGGAGAGTCAGCCCCAGCATTTT.

The CDR3 DNA follows: TGTGCCAGCAGCACCTTAGACAGCCCCTATGGCTACACCTTC. As protein: CASSTLDSPYGYTF. This chain uses TRBV9 with TRBJ1-2; maybe TRBD1 (5 bases). The V gene lost 4 bases and the J gene lost 4 bases, with 14 bases spanning the gap. This CDR3 spans 14 amino acids. CDR1 is SGDLS and CDR2 is YYNGEE in the germline V gene.

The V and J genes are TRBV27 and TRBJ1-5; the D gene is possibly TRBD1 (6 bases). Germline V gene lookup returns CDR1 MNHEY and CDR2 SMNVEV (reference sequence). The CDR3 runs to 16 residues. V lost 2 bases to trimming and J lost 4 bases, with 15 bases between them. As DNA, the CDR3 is TGTGCCAGCAGTTTACGAGGGGGTGAGGGTAATCAGCCCCAGCATTTT. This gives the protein CASSLRGGEGNQPQHF.

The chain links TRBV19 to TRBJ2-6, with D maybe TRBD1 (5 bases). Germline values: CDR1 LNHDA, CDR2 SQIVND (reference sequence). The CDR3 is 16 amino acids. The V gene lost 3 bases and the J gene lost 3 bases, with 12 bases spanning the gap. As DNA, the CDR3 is TGTGCCAGTAGTATCCCCCAGGGAAGTGGGGCCAACGTCCTGACTTTC. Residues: CASSIPQGSGANVLTF. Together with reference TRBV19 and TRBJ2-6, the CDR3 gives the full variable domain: DGGITQSPKYLFRKEGQNVTLSCEQNLNHDAMYWYRQDPGQGLRLIYYSQIVNDFQKGDIAEGYSVSREKKESFPLTVTSAQKNPTAFYLCASSIPQGSGANVLTFGAGSRLTVL.

Here the CDR3 reads CASSSGRGEAFF. For the CDR3, the DNA is TGTGCCAGCAGCTCAGGGCGGGGTGAAGCTTTCTTT. The chain carries TRBV11-2 and TRBJ1-1; D might be TRBD1 (5 bases). The V gene lost 4 bases and the J gene lost 7 bases, with 10 bases spanning the gap. This CDR3 contains 12 residues. Germline V gives CDR1 SGHAT, CDR2 FQNNGV.

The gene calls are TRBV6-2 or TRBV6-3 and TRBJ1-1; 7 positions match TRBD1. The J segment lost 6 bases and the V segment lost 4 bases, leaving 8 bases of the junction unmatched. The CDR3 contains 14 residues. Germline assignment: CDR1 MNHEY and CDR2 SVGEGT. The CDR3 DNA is TGTGCCAGCAGTTTAGGCAGGGGGTTCGCTGAAGCTTTCTTT. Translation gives CASSLGRGFAEAFF.

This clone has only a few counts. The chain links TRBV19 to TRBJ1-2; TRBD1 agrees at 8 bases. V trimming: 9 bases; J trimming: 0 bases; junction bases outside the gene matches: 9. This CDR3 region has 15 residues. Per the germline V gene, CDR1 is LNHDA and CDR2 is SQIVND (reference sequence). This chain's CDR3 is CASRRTGPTNYGYTF. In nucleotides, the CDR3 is TGTGCCAGCCGGCGGACAGGGCCAACTAACTATGGCTACACCTTC.

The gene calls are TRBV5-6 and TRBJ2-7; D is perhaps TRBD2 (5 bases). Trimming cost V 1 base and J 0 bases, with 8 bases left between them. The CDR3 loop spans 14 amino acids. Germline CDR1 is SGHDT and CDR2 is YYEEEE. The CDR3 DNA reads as TGTGCCAGCAGCTTGACGGGGTCCTCCTACGAGCAGTACTTC. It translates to CASSLTGSSYEQYF.

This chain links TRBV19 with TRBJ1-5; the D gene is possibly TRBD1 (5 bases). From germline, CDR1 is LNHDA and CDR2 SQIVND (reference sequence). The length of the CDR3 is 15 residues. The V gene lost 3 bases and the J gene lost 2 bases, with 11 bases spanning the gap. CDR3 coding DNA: TGTGCCAGTAGTATCATGCAGGGTGGCAATCAGCCCCAGCATTTT. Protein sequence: CASSIMQGGNQPQHF. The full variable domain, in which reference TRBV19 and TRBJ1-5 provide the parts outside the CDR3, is DGGITQSPKYLFRKEGQNVTLSCEQNLNHDAMYWYRQDPGQGLRLIYYSQIVNDFQKGDIAEGYSVSREKKESFPLTVTSAQKNPTAFYLCASSIMQGGNQPQHFGDGTRLSIL.

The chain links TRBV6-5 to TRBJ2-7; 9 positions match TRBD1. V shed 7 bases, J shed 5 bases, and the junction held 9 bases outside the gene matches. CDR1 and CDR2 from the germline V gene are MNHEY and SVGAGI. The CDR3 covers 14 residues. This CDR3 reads CASTLRTGVNEQYF. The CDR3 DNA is TGTGCCAGCACTTTGAGGACAGGGGTAAACGAGCAGTACTTC.

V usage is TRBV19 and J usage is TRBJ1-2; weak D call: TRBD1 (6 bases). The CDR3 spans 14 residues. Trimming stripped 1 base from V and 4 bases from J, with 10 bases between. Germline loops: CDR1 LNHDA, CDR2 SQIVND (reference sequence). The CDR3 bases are TGTGCCAGTAGTATAGCCCTACAGGGCTATGGCTACACCTTC. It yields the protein CASSIALQGYGYTF.

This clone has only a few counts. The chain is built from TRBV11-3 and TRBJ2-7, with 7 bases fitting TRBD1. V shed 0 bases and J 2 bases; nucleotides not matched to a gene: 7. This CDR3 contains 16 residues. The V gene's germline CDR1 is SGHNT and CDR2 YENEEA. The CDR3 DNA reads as TGTGCCAGCAGCTTAGACGACCGGGACAGCGCCTACGAGCAGTACTTC. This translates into CASSLDDRDSAYEQYF.

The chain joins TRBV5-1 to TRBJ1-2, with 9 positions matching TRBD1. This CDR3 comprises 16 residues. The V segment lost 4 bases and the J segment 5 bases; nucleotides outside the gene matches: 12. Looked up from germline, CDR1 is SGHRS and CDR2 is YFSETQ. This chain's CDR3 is CASSALPGQGSYGYTF. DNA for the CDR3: TGCGCCAGCAGCGCGCTCCCGGGACAGGGATCGTATGGCTACACCTTC.

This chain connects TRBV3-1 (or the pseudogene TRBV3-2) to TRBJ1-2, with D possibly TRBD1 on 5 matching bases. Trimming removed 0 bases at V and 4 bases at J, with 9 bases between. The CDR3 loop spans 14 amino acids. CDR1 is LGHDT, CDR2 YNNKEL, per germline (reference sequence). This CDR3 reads CASSQDRGAYGYTF. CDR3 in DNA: TGTGCCAGCAGCCAAGATAGGGGTGCCTATGGCTACACCTTC.

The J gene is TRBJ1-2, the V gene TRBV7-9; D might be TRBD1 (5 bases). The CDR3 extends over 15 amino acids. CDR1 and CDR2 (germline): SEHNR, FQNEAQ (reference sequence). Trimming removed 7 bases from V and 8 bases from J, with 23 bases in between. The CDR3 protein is CASTPPETDAWGYTF. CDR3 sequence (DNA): TGTGCCAGCACCCCCCCCGAGACAGACGCCTGGGGCTACACCTTC.

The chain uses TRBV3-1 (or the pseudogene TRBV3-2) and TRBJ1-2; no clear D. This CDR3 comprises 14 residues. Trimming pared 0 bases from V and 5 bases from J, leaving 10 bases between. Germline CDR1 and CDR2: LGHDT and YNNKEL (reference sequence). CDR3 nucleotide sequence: TGTGCCAGCAGCCAAGAAGTTTCCGCGTATGGCTACACCTTC. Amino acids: CASSQEVSAYGYTF.

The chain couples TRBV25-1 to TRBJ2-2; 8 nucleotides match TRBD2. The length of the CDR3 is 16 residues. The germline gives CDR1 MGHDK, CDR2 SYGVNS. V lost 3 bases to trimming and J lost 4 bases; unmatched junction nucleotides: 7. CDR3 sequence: CASSDPSGRGTGELFF. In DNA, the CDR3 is TGTGCCAGCAGTGACCCTAGCGGGCGGGGCACCGGGGAGCTGTTTTTT.

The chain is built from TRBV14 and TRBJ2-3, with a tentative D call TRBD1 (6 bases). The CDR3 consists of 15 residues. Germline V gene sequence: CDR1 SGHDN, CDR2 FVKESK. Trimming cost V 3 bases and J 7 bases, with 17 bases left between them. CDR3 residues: CASSQPGQNVNTQYF. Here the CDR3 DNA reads TGTGCCAGCAGCCAGCCAGGACAGAACGTCAATACGCAGTATTTT.

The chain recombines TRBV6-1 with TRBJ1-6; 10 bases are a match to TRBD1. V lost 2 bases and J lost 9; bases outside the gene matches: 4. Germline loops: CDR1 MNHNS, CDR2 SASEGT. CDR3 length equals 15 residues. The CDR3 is CASSELTGGTSPLHF. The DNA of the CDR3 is TGTGCCAGCAGTGAATTGACAGGGGGCACTTCACCCCTCCACTTT.

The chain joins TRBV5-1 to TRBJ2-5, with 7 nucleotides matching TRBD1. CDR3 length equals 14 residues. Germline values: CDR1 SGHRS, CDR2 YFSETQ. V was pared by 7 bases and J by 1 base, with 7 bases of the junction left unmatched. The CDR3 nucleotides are TGCGCCAGCGGATTGACAGGGCCCCAAGAGACCCAGTACTTC. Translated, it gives CASGLTGPQETQYF. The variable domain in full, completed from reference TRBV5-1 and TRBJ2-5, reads KAGVTQTPRYLIKTRGQQVTLSCSPISGHRSVSWYQQTPGQGLQFLFEYFSETQRNKGNFPGRFSGRQFSNSRSEMNVSTLELGDSALYLCASGLTGPQETQYFGPGTRLLVL.

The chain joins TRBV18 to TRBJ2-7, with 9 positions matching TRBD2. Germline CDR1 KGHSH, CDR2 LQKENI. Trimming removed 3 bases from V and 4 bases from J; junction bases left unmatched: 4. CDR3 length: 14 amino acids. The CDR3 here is CASSPKAGGYEQYF. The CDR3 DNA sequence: TGTGCCAGCTCACCCAAAGCGGGGGGTTACGAGCAGTACTTC. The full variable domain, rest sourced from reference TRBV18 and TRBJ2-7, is NAGVMQNPRHLVRRRGQEARLRCSPMKGHSHVYWYRQLPEEGLKFMVYLQKENIIDESGMPKERFSAEFPKEGPSILRIQQVVRGDSAAYFCASSPKAGGYEQYFGPGTRLTVT.

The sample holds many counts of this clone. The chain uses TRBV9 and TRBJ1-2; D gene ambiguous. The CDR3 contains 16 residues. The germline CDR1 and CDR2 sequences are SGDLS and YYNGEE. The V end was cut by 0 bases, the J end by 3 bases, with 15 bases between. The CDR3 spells CASSVDSLGGHYGYTF. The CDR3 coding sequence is TGTGCCAGCAGCGTAGATTCGCTCGGAGGCCACTATGGCTACACCTTC.

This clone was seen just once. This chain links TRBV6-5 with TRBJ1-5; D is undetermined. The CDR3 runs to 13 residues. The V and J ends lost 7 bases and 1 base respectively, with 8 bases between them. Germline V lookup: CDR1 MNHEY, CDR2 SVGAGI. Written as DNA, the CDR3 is TGTGCCAGCACCGGACTGAGCAATCAGCCCCAGCATTTT. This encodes CASTGLSNQPQHF.

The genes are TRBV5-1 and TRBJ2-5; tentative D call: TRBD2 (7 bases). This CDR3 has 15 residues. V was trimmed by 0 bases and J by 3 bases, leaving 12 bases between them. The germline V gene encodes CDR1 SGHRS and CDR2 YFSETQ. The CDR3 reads CASSLAGGSEETQYF. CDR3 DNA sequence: TGCGCCAGCAGCTTGGCGGGGGGCTCAGAAGAGACCCAGTACTTC.

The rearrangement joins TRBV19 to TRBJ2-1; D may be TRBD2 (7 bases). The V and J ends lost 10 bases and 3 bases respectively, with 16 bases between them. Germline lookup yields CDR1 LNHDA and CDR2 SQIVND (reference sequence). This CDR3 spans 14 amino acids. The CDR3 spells CATTRGGLYNEQFF. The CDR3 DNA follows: TGTGCCACCACACGCGGGGGCCTCTACAATGAGCAGTTCTTC.

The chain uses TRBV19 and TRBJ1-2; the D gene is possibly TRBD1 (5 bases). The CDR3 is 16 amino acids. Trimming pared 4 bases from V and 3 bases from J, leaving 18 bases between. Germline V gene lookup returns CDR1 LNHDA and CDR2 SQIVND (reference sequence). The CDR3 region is CASSTAGTRGDYGYTF. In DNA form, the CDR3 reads TGTGCCAGTAGTACAGCCGGGACCCGCGGGGACTATGGCTACACCTTC.

The CDR3 bases are TGTGCCAGCGGTATGAGGAACTCCTATGAAGCTTTCTTT. Encoded protein: CASGMRNSYEAFF. This chain links TRBV2 with TRBJ1-1; D ambiguous. The length of the CDR3 is 13 residues. The germline V and J ends were trimmed by 8 bases and 7 bases, with 17 bases remaining between them. Germline CDR1 SNHLY, CDR2 FYNNEI.